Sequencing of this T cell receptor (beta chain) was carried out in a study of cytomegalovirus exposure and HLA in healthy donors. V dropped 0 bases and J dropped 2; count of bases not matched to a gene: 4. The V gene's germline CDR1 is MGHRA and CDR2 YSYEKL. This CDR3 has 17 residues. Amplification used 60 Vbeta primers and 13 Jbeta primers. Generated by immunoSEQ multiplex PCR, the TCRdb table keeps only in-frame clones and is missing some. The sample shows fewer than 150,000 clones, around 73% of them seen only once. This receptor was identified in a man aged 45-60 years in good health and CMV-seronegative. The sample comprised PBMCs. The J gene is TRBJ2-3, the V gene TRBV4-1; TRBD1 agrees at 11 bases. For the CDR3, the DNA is TGCGCCAGCAGCCAAGACGGGACAGGGGGGGTCACAGATACGCAGTATTTT. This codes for CASSQDGTGGVTDTQYF.